This TCR beta chain was observed in a study of cytomegalovirus exposure and HLA in healthy donors. Study-wide results and limits: A later analysis linked a missense DCLRE1C variant to TCR beta V- and J-gene trimming. Later work showed greater clonal expansion in HLA-associated TCR beta chains than in equally common others.

Both 60 Vbeta primers and 13 Jbeta primers went into the PCR. Using immunoSEQ multiplex PCR, the repertoire was profiled, and TCRdb retains in-frame clones only, with some absent. In the table there are about 130,000 clones, approximately 71% of which are singletons. There are 14 residues in the CDR3. The V end was cut by 7 bases, the J end by 5 bases, with 17 bases between. CDR1 and CDR2 (germline): MNHEY, SVGAGI. As regards this clone: The antigen remains undetermined.

This clonotype originated in a woman aged 50 to 60 in good health and CMV-seronegative. The chain carries TRBV6-5 and TRBJ1-1; D might be TRBD1 (6 bases). Source material: PBMCs. CDR3 sequence reads: CASNPTGFWTEAFF. DNA for the CDR3: TGTGCCAGCAATCCCACAGGGTTTTGGACTGAAGCTTTCTTT.